A single sample gave rise to the 10 T cell receptor beta chains below, sequenced in a study of cytomegalovirus exposure and HLA in healthy donors. A multiplex PCR was run with 60 Vbeta primers and 13 Jbeta primers. Clones were read by immunoSEQ multiplex PCR, and TCRdb kept only the in-frame ones, dropping some. The table has under 140,000 clones, around 85% seen once. Sequencing was performed on PBMCs. These receptors originate from a man aged 35-49 years in good health and CMV-seronegative.

The chain recombines TRBV6-5 with TRBJ2-5, with a weak D call TRBD2 (6 bases). From germline, CDR1 is MNHEY and CDR2 SVGAGI. V dropped 5 bases and J dropped 5 bases, with 15 bases sitting between them. The CDR3 length is 14 residues. In nucleotides, the CDR3 is TGTGCCAGCAGTGAGGCGGGACGGGGGGAGACCCAGTACTTC. Encoded protein: CASSEAGRGETQYF.

Comment on this clone: The same CDR3 is also encoded by other DNA sequences in this sample. The chain combines TRBV5-1 with TRBJ2-5; D may be TRBD2 (5 bases). This CDR3 comprises 14 residues. Germline V lookup: CDR1 SGHRS, CDR2 YFSETQ. V was shortened by 4 bases and J by 4 bases, with 14 bases between the two germline ends. The CDR3 reads CASSPGRGPETQYF. The CDR3 nucleotides read TGCGCCAGCAGCCCCGGACGAGGGCCAGAGACCCAGTACTTC.

The rearrangement links TRBV7-9 to TRBJ1-2; D gene uncertain. The CDR3 loop spans 14 amino acids. Trimming stripped 6 bases from V and 4 bases from J, with 15 bases between. Germline values: CDR1 SEHNR, CDR2 FQNEAQ (reference sequence). This CDR3 reads CASRPTGSGYGYTF. CDR3 nucleotides: TGTGCCAGCAGACCGACGGGGAGCGGCTATGGCTACACCTTC. The whole variable domain, filled in from reference TRBV7-9 and TRBJ1-2, reads DTGVSQNPRHKITKRGQNVTFRCDPISEHNRLYWYRQTLGQGPEFLTYFQNEAQLEKSRLLSDRFSAERPKGSFSTLEIQRTEQGDSAMYLCASRPTGSGYGYTFGSGTRLTVV.

The chain is built from TRBV6-1 and TRBJ1-5; D call uncertain. The CDR3 has 13 residues. V was trimmed by 6 bases and J by 0 bases, leaving 6 bases between them. From germline, CDR1 is MNHNS and CDR2 SASEGT. CDR3 nucleotide sequence: TGTGCCAGCAGGACACATAGCAATCAGCCCCAGCATTTT. Its translation is CASRTHSNQPQHF.

As concerns this clone: At one end the junction does not follow the germline gene, possibly because of a read error. The chain employs TRBV5-1 and TRBJ1-1, with TRBD1 identical over 9 bases. Germline V gene lookup returns CDR1 SGHRS and CDR2 YFSETQ. This CDR3 spans 15 amino acids. CDR3 coding DNA: TGTGCCAGCAGCGTGAACAGGGGGCAGACCACTGAAGCTTTCTTT. Translated, it gives CASSVNRGQTTEAFF.

V is TRBV30 and J is TRBJ1-5; no firm D call. V was trimmed by 2 bases and J by 4 bases, leaving 6 bases between them. Looked up from germline, CDR1 is GTSNPN and CDR2 is SVGIG (reference sequence). The CDR3 runs to 12 residues. The CDR3 DNA reads as TGTGCCTGGAGTCTTCCTAATCAGCCCCAGCATTTT. Its translation is CAWSLPNQPQHF.

The chain employs TRBV5-1 and TRBJ1-2, with D perhaps matching TRBD1 (5 bases). Germline CDR1 reads SGHRS; CDR2 reads YFSETQ. CDR3 length equals 15 residues. V gave up 0 bases and J gave up 0 bases, with 9 bases separating them. The CDR3 DNA reads as TGCGCCAGCAGCTTGGACTCAGGGTCTAACTATGGCTACACCTTC. This translates into CASSLDSGSNYGYTF.

This sequence joins TRBV19 and TRBJ2-5, with 7 bases identical to TRBD2. The CDR3 consists of 14 residues. Trimming took 10 bases from V and 3 from J; bases not matched to a gene: 11. Looked up from germline, CDR1 is LNHDA and CDR2 is SQIVND (reference sequence). DNA for the CDR3: TGTGCCACCTGGGGGGGATCGAGGGAAGAGACCCAGTACTTC. Protein: CATWGGSREETQYF.

V is TRBV5-1 and J is TRBJ1-4; D remains unclear. CDR3 size: 15 residues. Germline values: CDR1 SGHRS, CDR2 YFSETQ. Deletions cut 0 bases from V and 8 bases from J, with 14 bases between. The CDR3 coding sequence is TGCGCCAGCAGCTTGGAGTCCCCCGAGGGCGAAAAACTGTTTTTT. It encodes CASSLESPEGEKLFF. Looking up the rest from reference TRBV5-1 and TRBJ1-4 gives the full variable domain: KAGVTQTPRYLIKTRGQQVTLSCSPISGHRSVSWYQQTPGQGLQFLFEYFSETQRNKGNFPGRFSGRQFSNSRSEMNVSTLELGDSALYLCASSLESPEGEKLFFGSGTQLSVL.

This chain links TRBV6-5 with TRBJ1-2, with D possibly being TRBD1 (5 bases). The CDR3 runs 14 residues. Deletions cut 2 bases from V and 6 bases from J, with 13 bases between. Germline V gene lookup returns CDR1 MNHEY and CDR2 SVGAGI. The CDR3: CASSYKGNFHGYTF. The CDR3 coding sequence is TGTGCCAGCAGTTACAAGGGGAATTTCCATGGCTACACCTTC.